The 10 T cell receptor beta chains presented below share a single source sample, sequenced in a study of follicular helper T cells after annual influenza vaccination (dated by TCRdb to about 2017). The sample's time point, from its label and the paper: 2014-2015 season, pre-vaccination. Preparation of the library involved the immunoSEQ multiplex PCR assay. Here the immuneACCESS table is served through TCRdb, limited to in-frame sequences with V and J called. Missing clones are a known gap in these copies; in checked studies unresolved V genes cover under half, and the rest lacks a known reason. Recorded for this sample are approximately 30,000 clones; 80% to 90% of them occurred a single time. About 1.2% of the sample is held by the ten biggest clonotypes. Sequencing used CXCR5+ CD38- circulating T follicular helper cells from blood, obtained on the day of influenza vaccination. Explained via the paper, the cell subset or site label denotes: circulating Tfh, non-naive CD4+CXCR5+PD-1+ (ICOS+CD38+ or ICOS-CD38-). The receptor source for this set is an adult who received the influenza vaccine.

There are a few counts of this clone. DNA of the CDR3: TGTGCCAGCAGCTCCTACCTAGGCGGGGGCACAGATACGCAGTATTTT. Translated, it gives CASSSYLGGGTDTQYF. The V gene is TRBV7-2, the J gene TRBJ2-3; perhaps TRBD2 as D (6 bases). This CDR3 has 16 residues. Germline-derived CDR1 and CDR2 are SGHTA and FQGNSA. The V gene lost 4 bases and the J gene lost 1 base, with 15 bases spanning the gap.

The chain couples TRBV7-2 to TRBJ1-2; no firm D call. V lost 2 bases to trimming and J lost 8 bases, with 12 bases between them. In germline, CDR1 is SGHTA, CDR2 FQGNSA. This CDR3 has 13 residues. CDR3 nucleotide sequence: TGTGCCAGCAGCTTAATGGCCCTCTTCGGCTACACCTTC. Translating it yields CASSLMALFGYTF.

This chain uses TRBV30 with TRBJ1-4, with a weak D call TRBD2 (5 bases). The DNA end lines up better with TRBJ2-2; the J call may be wrong. CDR3 length equals 12 residues. CDR1 and CDR2 from the germline V gene are GTSNPN and SVGIG (reference sequence). The CDR3: CAWSERGEELFF. As DNA, the CDR3 is TGTGCCTGGAGTGAACGGGGAGAGGAGCTGTTTTTT.

V is TRBV6-5 and J is TRBJ1-1, with D possibly being TRBD1 (6 bases). CDR3 length equals 13 residues. Germline CDR1 and CDR2: MNHEY and SVGAGI. Deletions cut 6 bases from V and 3 bases from J, with 11 bases between. CDR3 amino acids: CASRQGPDTEAFF. CDR3 DNA sequence: TGTGCCAGCAGACAGGGTCCGGACACTGAAGCTTTCTTT.

V usage is TRBV6-1 and J usage is TRBJ2-2; the D gene is possibly TRBD2 (5 bases). V was shortened by 2 bases and J by 3 bases, with 16 bases between the two germline ends. Germline V CDR1 and CDR2: MNHNS, SASEGT. The CDR3 is made up of 17 amino acids. In DNA form, the CDR3 reads TGTGCCAGCAGTGAAAGTCTTTTGGACTTCTACACCGGGGAGCTGTTTTTT. It yields the protein CASSESLLDFYTGELFF.

This chain connects TRBV27 to TRBJ2-7; 7 bases fit TRBD2. The germline V gene encodes CDR1 MNHEY and CDR2 SMNVEV (reference sequence). The CDR3 consists of 14 residues. V lost 3 bases to trimming and J lost 3 bases; unmatched junction nucleotides: 5. CDR3 residues: CASSFGWEGYEQYF. CDR3 DNA: TGTGCCAGCAGTTTCGGGTGGGAGGGCTACGAGCAGTACTTC.

This chain uses TRBV9 with TRBJ2-1; 7 bases match TRBD1. The CDR3 is 15 residues long. The germline gives CDR1 SGDLS, CDR2 YYNGEE. V shed 2 bases and J 5 bases; nucleotides not matched to a gene: 7. The CDR3 reads CASSVFPGQNNEQFF. CDR3 nucleotides: TGTGCCAGCAGCGTCTTCCCGGGACAGAACAATGAGCAGTTCTTC.

The V call is TRBV18, the J call TRBJ2-1, with D unclear. V was cut by 6 bases and J by 5 bases, with 11 bases left in between. CDR3 size: 13 residues. Germline-derived CDR1 and CDR2 are KGHSH and LQKENI. The CDR3 sequence is CASSPGTDNEQFF. CDR3 nucleotide sequence: TGTGCCAGCTCCCCAGGCACCGACAATGAGCAGTTCTTC.

Only a few counts were recorded for this clone. This chain uses TRBV29-1 with TRBJ1-1, with D tentatively TRBD1 (5 bases). V lost 7 bases, J lost 7 bases, and 13 bases lay in between. This CDR3 has 11 amino acids. Germline CDR1 SQVTM, CDR2 ANQGSEA. In DNA form, the CDR3 reads TGCAGCGGTGGGACTAGTCATGAAGCTTTCTTT. Encoded protein: CSGGTSHEAFF.

The genes are TRBV7-2 and TRBJ2-3, with 8 positions matching TRBD1. The V gene end was trimmed by 5 bases and the J gene end by 6 bases; junction bases not matched to a gene: 4. CDR3 size: 13 residues. CDR1 and CDR2 from the germline V gene are SGHTA and FQGNSA. CDR3 sequence (DNA): TGTGCCAGCAGCAAAAACAGGGGGGATACGCAGTATTTT. As protein: CASSKNRGDTQYF.